Sequencing of this T cell receptor beta chain was carried out in a study of T cell clusters in autoimmune cytopenias. TRB was amplified by touch-down multiplex PCR, primer pools A and B combined. TCRdb re-called the multiplex PCR reads; one entry per CDR3 protein, DNA not given. Recorded for this sample: over 1,500 distinct CDR3 sequences. This clonotype is called medium-sized based on its frequency. Germline assignment: CDR1 SGHNT and CDR2 YYREEE (reference sequence). There are 15 residues in the CDR3. TRB amplification used roughly 250 ng of peripheral blood genomic DNA. The clonotype originates from a human donor with an autoimmune cytopenia or autoimmune hepatitis (not recorded which). Sequencing was done on a sample of peripheral blood. V is TRBV5-4 and J is TRBJ2-3; TCRdb designates TRBD1, a call that cannot be tested without DNA. This chain's CDR3 is CASSFVTGSTDTQYF.